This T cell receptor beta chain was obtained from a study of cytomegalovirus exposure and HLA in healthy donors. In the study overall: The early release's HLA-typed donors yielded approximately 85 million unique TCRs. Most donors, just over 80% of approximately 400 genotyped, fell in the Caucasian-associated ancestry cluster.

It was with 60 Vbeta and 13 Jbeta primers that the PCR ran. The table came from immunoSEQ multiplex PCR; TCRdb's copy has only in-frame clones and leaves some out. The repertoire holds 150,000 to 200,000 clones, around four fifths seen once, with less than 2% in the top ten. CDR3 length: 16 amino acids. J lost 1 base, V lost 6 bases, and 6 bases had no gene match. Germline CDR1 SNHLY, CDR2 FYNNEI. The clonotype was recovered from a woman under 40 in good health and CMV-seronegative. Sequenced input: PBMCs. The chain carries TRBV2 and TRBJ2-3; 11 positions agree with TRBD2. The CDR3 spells CASRVSLAGGTDTQYF. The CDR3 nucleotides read TGTGCCAGCAGAGTTTCACTAGCGGGGGGCACAGATACGCAGTATTTT.